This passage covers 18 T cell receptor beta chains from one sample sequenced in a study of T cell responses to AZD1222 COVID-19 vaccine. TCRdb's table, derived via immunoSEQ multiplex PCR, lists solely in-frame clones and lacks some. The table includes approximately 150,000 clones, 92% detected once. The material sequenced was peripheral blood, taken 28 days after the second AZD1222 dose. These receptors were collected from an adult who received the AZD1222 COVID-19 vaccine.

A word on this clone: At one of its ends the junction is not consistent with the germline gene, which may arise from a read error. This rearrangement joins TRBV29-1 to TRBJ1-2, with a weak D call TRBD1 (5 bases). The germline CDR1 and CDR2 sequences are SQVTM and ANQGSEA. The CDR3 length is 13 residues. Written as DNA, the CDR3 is TGCAGAGTTGAAGTGGCCAGGGAGGATGGCTACACCTTC. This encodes CRVEVAREDGYTF.

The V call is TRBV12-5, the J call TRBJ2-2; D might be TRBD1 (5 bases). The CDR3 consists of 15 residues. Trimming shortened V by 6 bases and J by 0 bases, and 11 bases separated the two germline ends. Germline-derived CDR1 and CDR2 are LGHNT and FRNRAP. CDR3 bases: TGTGCTAGTGGCCTAGGACACTCGAACACCGGGGAGCTGTTTTTT. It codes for CASGLGHSNTGELFF.

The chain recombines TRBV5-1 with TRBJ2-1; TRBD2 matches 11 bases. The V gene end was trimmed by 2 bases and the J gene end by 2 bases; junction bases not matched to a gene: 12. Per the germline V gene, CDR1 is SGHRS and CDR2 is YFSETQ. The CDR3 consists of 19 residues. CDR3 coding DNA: TGCGCCAGCAGCTTTCCGACTAGCGGGACTATCATCACCTACAATGAGCAGTTCTTC. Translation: CASSFPTSGTIITYNEQFF.

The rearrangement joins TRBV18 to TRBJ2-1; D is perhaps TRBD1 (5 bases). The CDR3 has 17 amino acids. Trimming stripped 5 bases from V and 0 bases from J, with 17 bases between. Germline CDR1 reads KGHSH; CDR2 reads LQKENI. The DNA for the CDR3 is TGTGCCAGCTCATTCCCAGGGCAGGGTGACTCCTACAATGAGCAGTTCTTC. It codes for CASSFPGQGDSYNEQFF. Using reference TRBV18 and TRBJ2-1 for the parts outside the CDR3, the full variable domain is NAGVMQNPRHLVRRRGQEARLRCSPMKGHSHVYWYRQLPEEGLKFMVYLQKENIIDESGMPKERFSAEFPKEGPSILRIQQVVRGDSAAYFCASSFPGQGDSYNEQFFGPGTRLTVL.

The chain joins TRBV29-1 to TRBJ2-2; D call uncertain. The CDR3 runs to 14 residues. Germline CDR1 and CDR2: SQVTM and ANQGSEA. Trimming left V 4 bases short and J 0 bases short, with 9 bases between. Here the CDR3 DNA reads TGCAGCGTTGTGAGGACCACGAACACCGGGGAGCTGTTTTTT. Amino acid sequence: CSVVRTTNTGELFF.

The CDR3 region has the DNA TGTGCCAGCAGCCAAGGAAGCTTCTCCGGAAACACCATATATTTT. Its translation: CASSQGSFSGNTIYF. The chain uses TRBV14 and TRBJ1-3; D unclear. The CDR3 contains 15 residues. Germline V gene lookup returns CDR1 SGHDN and CDR2 FVKESK. The V end lost 1 base, the J end lost 4 bases, and 11 bases lay between the germline ends. The full variable domain, rest sourced from reference TRBV14 and TRBJ1-3, is EAGVTQFPSHSVIEKGQTVTLRCDPISGHDNLYWYRRVMGKEIKFLLHFVKESKQDESGMPNNRFLAERTGGTYSTLKVQPAELEDSGVYFCASSQGSFSGNTIYFGEGSWLTVV.

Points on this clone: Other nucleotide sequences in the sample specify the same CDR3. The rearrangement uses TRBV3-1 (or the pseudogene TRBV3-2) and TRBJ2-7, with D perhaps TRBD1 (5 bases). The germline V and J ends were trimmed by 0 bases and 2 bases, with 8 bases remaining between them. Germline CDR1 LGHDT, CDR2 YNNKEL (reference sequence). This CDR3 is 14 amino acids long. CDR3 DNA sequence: TGTGCCAGCAGCCAAGAAGACAGAACCTACGAGCAGTACTTC. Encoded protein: CASSQEDRTYEQYF.

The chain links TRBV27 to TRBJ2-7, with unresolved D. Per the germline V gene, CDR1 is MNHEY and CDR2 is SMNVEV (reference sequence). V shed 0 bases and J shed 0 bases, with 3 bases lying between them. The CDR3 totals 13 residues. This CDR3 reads CASSLSISYEQYF. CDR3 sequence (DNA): TGTGCCAGCAGTTTATCGATCTCCTACGAGCAGTACTTC.

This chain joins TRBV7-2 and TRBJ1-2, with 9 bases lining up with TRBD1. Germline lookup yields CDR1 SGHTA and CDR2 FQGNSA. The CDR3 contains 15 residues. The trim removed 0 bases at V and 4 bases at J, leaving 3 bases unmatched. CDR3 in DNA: TGTGCCAGCAGCTTAGCGGGGACAGGGCTCTATGGCTACACCTTC. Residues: CASSLAGTGLYGYTF.

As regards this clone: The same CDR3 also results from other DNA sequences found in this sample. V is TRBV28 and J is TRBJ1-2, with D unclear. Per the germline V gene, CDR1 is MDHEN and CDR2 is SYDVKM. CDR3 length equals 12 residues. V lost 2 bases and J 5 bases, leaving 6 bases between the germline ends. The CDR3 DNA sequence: TGTGCCAGCAGTTTAACAGATTATGGCTACACCTTC. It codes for CASSLTDYGYTF.

As DNA, the CDR3 is TGTGCCAGCAGCCCCCAGGGAGGGCAATCCGAGCAGTACTTC. Translating it yields CASSPQGGQSEQYF. This chain connects TRBV9 to TRBJ2-7; 7 bases are a match to TRBD2. This CDR3 is built from 14 residues. Unmatched junction bases numbered 10, after V lost 4 bases and J lost 6 bases. CDR1 and CDR2 (germline): SGDLS, YYNGEE.

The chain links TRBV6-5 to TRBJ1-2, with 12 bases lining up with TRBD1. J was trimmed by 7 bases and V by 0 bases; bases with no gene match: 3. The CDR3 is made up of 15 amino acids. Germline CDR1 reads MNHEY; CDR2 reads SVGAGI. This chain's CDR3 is CASSYSGTGGLGYTF. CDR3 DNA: TGTGCCAGCAGTTACTCGGGGACAGGGGGCCTTGGCTACACCTTC.

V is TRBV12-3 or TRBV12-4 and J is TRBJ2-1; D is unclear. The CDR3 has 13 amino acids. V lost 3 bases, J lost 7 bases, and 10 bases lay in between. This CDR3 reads CASSLVEVNEQFF. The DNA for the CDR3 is TGTGCCAGCAGTTTGGTAGAGGTAAATGAGCAGTTCTTC.

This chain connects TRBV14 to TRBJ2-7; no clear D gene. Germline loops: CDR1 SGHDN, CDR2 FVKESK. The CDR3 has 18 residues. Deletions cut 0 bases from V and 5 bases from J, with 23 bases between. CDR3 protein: CASSQDYRWAPWRNEQYF. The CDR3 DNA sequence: TGTGCCAGCAGCCAAGATTATCGGTGGGCCCCCTGGCGTAACGAGCAGTACTTC.

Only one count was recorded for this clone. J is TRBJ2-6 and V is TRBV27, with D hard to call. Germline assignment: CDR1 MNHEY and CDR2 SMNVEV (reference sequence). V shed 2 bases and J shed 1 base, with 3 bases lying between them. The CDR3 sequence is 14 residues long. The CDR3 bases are TGTGCCAGCAGTTTACGGTCTGGGGCCAACGTCCTGACTTTC. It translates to CASSLRSGANVLTF.

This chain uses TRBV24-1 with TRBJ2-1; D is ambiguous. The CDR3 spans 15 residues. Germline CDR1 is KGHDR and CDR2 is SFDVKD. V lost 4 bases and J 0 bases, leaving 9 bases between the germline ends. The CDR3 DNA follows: TGTGCCACCAGTGACCCGACTGACTCCTACAATGAGCAGTTCTTC. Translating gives CATSDPTDSYNEQFF.

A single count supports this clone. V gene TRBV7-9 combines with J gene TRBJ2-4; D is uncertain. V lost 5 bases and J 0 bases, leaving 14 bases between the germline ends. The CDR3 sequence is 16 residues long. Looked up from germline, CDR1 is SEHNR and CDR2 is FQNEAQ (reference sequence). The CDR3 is CASSPPPRLAKNIQYF. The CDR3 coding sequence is TGTGCCAGCAGCCCACCCCCAAGATTAGCCAAAAACATTCAGTACTTC.

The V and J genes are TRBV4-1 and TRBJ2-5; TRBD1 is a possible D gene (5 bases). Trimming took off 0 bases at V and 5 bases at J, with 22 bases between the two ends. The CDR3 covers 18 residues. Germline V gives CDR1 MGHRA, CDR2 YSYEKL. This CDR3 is CASSQDQSVRRVGETQYF. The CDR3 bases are TGCGCCAGCAGCCAAGACCAATCAGTCCGCAGGGTTGGGGAGACCCAGTACTTC.